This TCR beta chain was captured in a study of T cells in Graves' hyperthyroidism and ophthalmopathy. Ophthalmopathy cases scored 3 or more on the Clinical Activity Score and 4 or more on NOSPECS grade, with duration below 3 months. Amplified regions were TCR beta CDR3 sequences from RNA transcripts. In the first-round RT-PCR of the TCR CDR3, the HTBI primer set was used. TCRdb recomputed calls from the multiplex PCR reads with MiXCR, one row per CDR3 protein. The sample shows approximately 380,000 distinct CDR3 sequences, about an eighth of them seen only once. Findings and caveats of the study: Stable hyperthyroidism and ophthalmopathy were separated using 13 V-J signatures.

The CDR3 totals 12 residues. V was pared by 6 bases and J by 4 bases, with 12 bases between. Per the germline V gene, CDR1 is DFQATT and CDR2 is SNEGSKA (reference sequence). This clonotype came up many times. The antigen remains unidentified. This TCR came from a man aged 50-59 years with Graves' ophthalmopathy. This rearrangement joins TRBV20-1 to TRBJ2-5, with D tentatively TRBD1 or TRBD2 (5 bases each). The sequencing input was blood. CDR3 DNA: TGCAGTGCCCGGGACCGCGGAGAGACCCAGTACTTC. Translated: CSARDRGETQYF.